These T cell receptor beta chains were read from a single sample in a study of blood T cells in healthy people across ages. MiXCR, applied by TCRdb to the 5' RACE reads, yields one record per CDR3 protein. The repertoire holds around 600,000 distinct CDR3 sequences, with 40% to 50% as singletons. Material: blood. The receptor set was obtained from an elderly man in good health. CDR3s leave out the opening cysteine and the closing phenylalanine or tryptophan. The D gene is left open where the match is weak.

J | V | D | CDR3
TRBJ2-3 | TRBV5-1 | . | ASSPLANTDTQY
TRBJ2-3 | TRBV7-2 | . | ASSLGFADTQY
TRBJ2-4 | TRBV29-1 | . | SVRTSGIRGNIQY
TRBJ2-1 | TRBV7-3 | TRBD2 | ASSLAPGTRLNNEQF
TRBJ2-7 | TRBV7-3 | TRBD2 | ASSLQASGTYEQY
TRBJ2-7 | TRBV5-1 | . | ASSLSSQGEQY
TRBJ1-2 | TRBV7-2 | . | ASSSTPGANYGYT
TRBJ2-7 | TRBV7-2 | TRBD1 | ASSDRGSSYEQY
TRBJ2-1 | TRBV7-3 | TRBD2 | ASSLSGGAYNEQF
TRBJ1-4 | TRBV5-6 | . | ASSWAGEKLF
TRBJ2-1 | TRBV7-9 | . | ASSSGDQYNKQF
TRBJ1-2 | TRBV4-3 | TRBD1 | ASSYQNGQGDGYT
TRBJ1-1 | TRBV5-1 | TRBD1 | ASSGGTAGNTEAF
TRBJ1-2 | TRBV4-3 | TRBD1 | ASSQRAGGDYGYT
TRBJ2-1 | TRBV2 | TRBD2 | ASSEALPGGVMF
TRBJ2-3 | TRBV20-1 | TRBD2 | SAREWGLAGGHTDTQY
TRBJ2-1 | TRBV4-3 | . | ASSQDIGQSAEQF
. | TRBV3-1 | . | ASSRTPLEQY
TRBJ2-7 | TRBV20-1 | TRBD2 | SGIAGGQYEQY
TRBJ2-1 | TRBV2 | TRBD2 | ASARLAALNEQF
TRBJ2-3 | TRBV11-3 | . | ASSLGGRTGTDTQY
TRBJ2-7 | TRBV7-2 | . | ASSLEGGMDEQY
TRBJ2-1 | TRBV10-3 | TRBD2 | AISAPSGPYNEQF
TRBJ1-3 | TRBV5-5 | TRBD1 | ASSPDRDRDTIY
TRBJ2-3 | TRBV3-1 | . | ASSPSGFYTDTQY
TRBJ2-1 | TRBV9 | TRBD2 | ASGVDSGSYNEQF
TRBJ2-6 | TRBV7-9 | . | ASTRNSGANVLT
TRBJ2-5 | TRBV5-1 | . | ASSGATGVKTQY
TRBJ1-2 | TRBV6-2/TRBV6-3 | . | ASSYGEYGYT
TRBJ1-2 | TRBV9 | TRBD1 | ASSVDVDPGQPPYGYT
TRBJ2-7 | TRBV30 | TRBD2 | AWSVLTSGSYEQY
TRBJ2-6 | TRBV6-2/TRBV6-3 | TRBD2 | ASSYSLAGGPLGANVLT
TRBJ2-6 | TRBV9 | . | ASSVFPSGANVLT
TRBJ2-3 | TRBV29-1 | TRBD2 | SVRYGLEGTQY
TRBJ2-6 | TRBV6-5 | . | ASSPDYSGANVLT
TRBJ2-7 | TRBV5-1 | . | ASSSRGTALYEQY
TRBJ2-7 | TRBV5-1 | . | ASSSSTARASRNEQY
. | TRBV5-1 | . | ASSLESYNEQY
TRBJ2-5 | TRBV11-2 | TRBD2 | ASSGASGGQETQY
TRBJ1-4 | TRBV27 | . | ASSPLRGGTTNEKLF
TRBJ2-1 | TRBV20-1 | TRBD2 | SAKNTLAAAYNEQF
TRBJ2-3 | TRBV10-1 | . | ASSGVNGILTDTQY
TRBJ2-3 | TRBV20-1 | . | SGMGFPRTDTQY
TRBJ2-3 | TRBV18 | . | ASSNRADTQY
TRBJ2-3 | TRBV18 | . | ASSPLLEGGTDTQY
TRBJ2-5 | TRBV28 | . | ASSLGTGNPNNEQY
TRBJ1-2 | TRBV7-2 | . | ASSPLDSNYGYT